These T cell receptor beta chains were read from a single sample in a study of CD8+ T cells in alopecia areata. Clones were sequenced by immunoSEQ multiplex PCR, and TCRdb holds only the in-frame ones, with some missing. The data show about 120,000 clones, with 58% seen just once and under 35% held by the top ten. Sequencing used CD8+ T cells sorted from blood, obtained at week 4, from a patient treated with tofacitinib. Every receptor here comes from a human donor with alopecia areata. Each CDR3 is given with its conserved first and last residue. A D gene is named only where the DNA matches it firmly.

d_gene	v_gene	j_gene	CDR3aa
-	TRBV28	TRBJ2-1	CASSFGTGYNEQFF
-	TRBV19	TRBJ2-3	CASVPSTGITDTQYF
-	TRBV9	TRBJ2-1	CASSVDGGEYNEQFF
-	TRBV30	TRBJ2-1	CAWSVLLGDEQFF
-	TRBV6-5	TRBJ2-7	CASSYSSGQYEQYF
-	TRBV30	TRBJ1-5	CAWSVQGGQPQHF
-	TRBV30	TRBJ2-7	CAWSGNLEQYF
-	TRBV7-9	TRBJ2-3	CASSPRQVLGSDTQYF
-	TRBV15	TRBJ2-3	CATSITLDTQYF
TRBD1	TRBV29-1	TRBJ2-3	CSVLTGGWTDTQYF
-	TRBV5-6	TRBJ2-7	CASSFDASYEQYF
-	TRBV5-6	TRBJ2-7	CASSLDSSSYEQYF
-	TRBV15	TRBJ1-2	CATSRDRVLLYGYTF
TRBD1	TRBV29-1	TRBJ2-7	CSVEEDRPEQYF
-	TRBV13	TRBJ1-2	CASSLNYQRDGYTF
TRBD2	TRBV7-9	TRBJ2-3	CASSTPSGGTDTQYF
-	TRBV30	TRBJ2-7	CAWSPGTGSYEQYF
-	TRBV20-1	TRBJ1-2	CSANLDYGYTF
TRBD1	TRBV15	TRBJ2-1	CATSRDKASGGPYNEQFF
-	TRBV30	TRBJ2-7	CAWGPVSYEQYF
-	TRBV29-1	TRBJ2-3	CSERVEGDTQYF
-	TRBV11-2	TRBJ2-7	CASSFAFDTYYEQYF
TRBD1	TRBV29-1	TRBJ2-7	CSVEGTGGYEQYF
TRBD1	TRBV29-1	TRBJ2-2	CSVERTGNTGELFF
-	TRBV4-3	TRBJ1-1	CASSQGTETNTEAFF
-	TRBV7-9	TRBJ2-4	CASSFDEGIQYF
-	TRBV14	TRBJ1-4	CASSQDRLPTNEKLFF
TRBD1	TRBV9	TRBJ2-7	CASSVAGQGAPEYF
TRBD2	TRBV7-9	TRBJ2-3	CASSSGSSGATDTQYF
-	TRBV13	TRBJ1-2	CASSLGSQTRDGYTF
-	TRBV2	TRBJ2-5	CASSLEGQFQETQYF
-	TRBV29-1	TRBJ1-1	CSAGPNTEAFF
TRBD1	TRBV30	TRBJ2-1	CAWSPGQGYNEQFF
-	TRBV23-1	TRBJ1-5	CASDGSSSNQPQHF
-	TRBV7-2	TRBJ2-3	CASSLHGRDTDTQYF
-	TRBV5-6	TRBJ1-1	CASSLLPLGTEAFF
TRBD1	TRBV6-4	TRBJ2-3	CASSDSTGGSTDTQYF
-	TRBV15	TRBJ2-1	CATSKGSYNEQFF
-	TRBV14	TRBJ1-5	CASSRQGSNQPQHF
-	TRBV30	TRBJ2-7	CAWSASLGLSYEQYF
TRBD1	TRBV6-1	TRBJ1-1	CASSLGTAAEPKAFF
-	TRBV30	TRBJ1-2	CAWSTGANYGYTF
TRBD1	TRBV29-1	TRBJ1-6	CSAIQGAFNSPLHF
-	TRBV4-3	TRBJ2-3	CASSQGIDTQYF
-	TRBV29-1	TRBJ1-1	CSVELPAAEAFF
-	TRBV30	TRBJ2-7	CAWSVTGGPDEQYF
TRBD2	TRBV2	TRBJ2-5	CASKRGSGGLETQYF
TRBD1	TRBV7-2	TRBJ1-5	CASSLTGVGQPQHF
-	TRBV27	TRBJ2-5	CASSFGLGETQYF
-	TRBV7-9	TRBJ1-6	CASSSAQGGSGLYNSPLHF
TRBD2	TRBV4-2	TRBJ2-7	CASSQEAGGRLEQYF
TRBD2	TRBV29-1	TRBJ2-1	CSVPTSGGLHNEQFF
-	TRBV30	TRBJ2-1	CAWSGDKSSYNEQFF
-	TRBV29-1	TRBJ2-1	CSVEEVDNEQFF
TRBD2	TRBV6-4	TRBJ2-3	CASSERGTTDTQYF
-	TRBV15	TRBJ2-3	CATSREWGDTQYF
TRBD1	TRBV6-5	TRBJ2-1	CASSVTGEGGNEQFF
TRBD1	TRBV6-5	TRBJ2-2	CASSYGDRDTGELFF
-	TRBV5-6	TRBJ2-5	CASSLTEQETQYF
-	TRBV7-9	TRBJ2-7	CASSDSSSYEQYF